The rows below give T cell receptor beta chains drawn from one sample of a study of cytomegalovirus exposure and HLA in healthy donors. Data came from immunoSEQ multiplex PCR; TCRdb stores just in-frame clones and leaves some out. The sample lists about 190,000 clones; roughly 75% were seen once. The sequenced sample was PBMCs. The receptors here all came from a man aged 30 to 39 in good health and CMV-seropositive. Each CDR3 is given with its conserved first and last residue. The D gene is left open where the match is weak. Size is omitted from some rows. Given values are once, few, many or a class for expanded clones.

j_gene: TRBJ1-5; d_gene: TRBD1; v_gene: TRBV30; abundance: .; CDR3nt: TGTGCCTGGAGCCGACAGGGGAGCAATCAGCCCCAGCATTTT; CDR3aa: CAWSRQGSNQPQHF
j_gene: TRBJ1-2; d_gene: TRBD1; v_gene: TRBV28; abundance: .; CDR3nt: TGTGCCAGCAGTTACCTCCAGGGACAGGGACCAAACTATGGCTACACCTTC; CDR3aa: CASSYLQGQGPNYGYTF
j_gene: TRBJ2-7; d_gene: .; v_gene: TRBV27; abundance: .; CDR3nt: TGTGCCAGCAGTGGCCGACCGGGATCTTACTTCCACGAGCAGTACTTC; CDR3aa: CASSGRPGSYFHEQYF
j_gene: TRBJ2-2; d_gene: .; v_gene: TRBV4-3; abundance: few; CDR3nt: TGCGCCAGCAGCCAATCGTTCAGGATCTCGAACACCGGGGAGCTGTTTTTT; CDR3aa: CASSQSFRISNTGELFF
j_gene: TRBJ2-7; d_gene: TRBD1; v_gene: TRBV5-1; abundance: once; CDR3nt: TGCGCCAGCAGCTTGGCCGCGGACAGGGGATACGAGCAGTACTTC; CDR3aa: CASSLAADRGYEQYF
j_gene: TRBJ2-5; d_gene: TRBD1; v_gene: TRBV19; abundance: .; CDR3nt: TGTGCCAGTAGTAGTGGACAGGGTCAGCAGGAGACCCAGTACTTC; CDR3aa: CASSSGQGQQETQYF
j_gene: TRBJ2-1; d_gene: .; v_gene: TRBV5-4; abundance: .; CDR3nt: TGTGCCAGCAGCTTGGGTAGGATCGGGAGTCTTACCAATGAGCAGTTCTTC; CDR3aa: CASSLGRIGSLTNEQFF
j_gene: TRBJ2-7; d_gene: .; v_gene: TRBV5-1; abundance: .; CDR3nt: TGCGCCAGCAGCGCCGGAGGGGCTACCTCAACCTACGAGCAGTACTTC; CDR3aa: CASSAGGATSTYEQYF
j_gene: TRBJ1-1; d_gene: .; v_gene: TRBV19; abundance: .; CDR3nt: TGTGCCAGTAGTATAGTTTGGGCAGTAACTGAAGCTTTCTTT; CDR3aa: CASSIVWAVTEAFF
j_gene: TRBJ2-1; d_gene: .; v_gene: TRBV9; abundance: .; CDR3nt: TGTGCCAGCAGCCGTGACAGTTACAATGAGCAGTTCTTC; CDR3aa: CASSRDSYNEQFF
j_gene: TRBJ2-7; d_gene: .; v_gene: TRBV21-1; abundance: .; CDR3nt: TGTGCCAGCAGCAGAGGACAGTACGAGCAGTACTTC; CDR3aa: CASSRGQYEQYF
j_gene: TRBJ2-5; d_gene: .; v_gene: TRBV5-1; abundance: .; CDR3nt: TGCGCCAGCAGCTTGGGGGCGGGGAGAGGAGAAGAGACCCAGTACTTC; CDR3aa: CASSLGAGRGEETQYF
j_gene: TRBJ2-5; d_gene: TRBD2; v_gene: TRBV30; abundance: .; CDR3nt: TGTGCCTGGAGTGTGGGCGGGGGGCAAGAGACCCAGTACTTC; CDR3aa: CAWSVGGGQETQYF
j_gene: TRBJ1-5; d_gene: .; v_gene: TRBV19; abundance: .; CDR3nt: TGTGCCAGTAATAGGATCGACAGGTCGTCCCATCAGCCCCAGCATTTT; CDR3aa: CASNRIDRSSHQPQHF
j_gene: TRBJ1-3; d_gene: TRBD1; v_gene: TRBV7-2; abundance: .; CDR3nt: TGTGCCAGCAGCTCACCCGGGACAGGGAGCTCTGGAAACACCATATATTTT; CDR3aa: CASSSPGTGSSGNTIYF
j_gene: TRBJ2-5; d_gene: TRBD1; v_gene: TRBV28; abundance: few; CDR3nt: TGTGCCAGCAGTCCGGGACAGTCCCAAGAGACCCAGTACTTC; CDR3aa: CASSPGQSQETQYF
j_gene: TRBJ2-3; d_gene: .; v_gene: TRBV29-1; abundance: .; CDR3nt: TGCAGCGTTGAAGGTCCAGCGTCGGATACGCAGTATTTT; CDR3aa: CSVEGPASDTQYF
j_gene: TRBJ2-7; d_gene: TRBD2; v_gene: TRBV19; abundance: .; CDR3nt: TGTGCCAGTAGTATAGGAAGCGGGAGTGGGTACGAGCAGTACTTC; CDR3aa: CASSIGSGSGYEQYF
j_gene: TRBJ2-3; d_gene: .; v_gene: TRBV25-1; abundance: .; CDR3nt: TGTGCCAGCAGTGAAGGGGGCCAGGTAACAGATACGCAGTATTTT; CDR3aa: CASSEGGQVTDTQYF
j_gene: TRBJ1-5; d_gene: .; v_gene: TRBV18; abundance: .; CDR3nt: TGTGCCAGCTCCCCCGGGCGGGTTAGCAATCAGCCCCAGCATTTT; CDR3aa: CASSPGRVSNQPQHF
j_gene: TRBJ2-3; d_gene: .; v_gene: TRBV11-1; abundance: .; CDR3nt: TGTGCCAGCAGCACCCTCGGCGACGGGGGTACGCAGTATTTT; CDR3aa: CASSTLGDGGTQYF
j_gene: TRBJ2-3; d_gene: TRBD2; v_gene: TRBV7-3; abundance: .; CDR3nt: TGTGCCAGCAGCTTAGACGGGGGGGACACAGATACGCAGTATTTT; CDR3aa: CASSLDGGDTDTQYF
j_gene: TRBJ1-4; d_gene: .; v_gene: TRBV19; abundance: few; CDR3nt: TGTGCCAGTAGTATGAGTCTAGGTTCCGGCAATGAAAAACTGTTTTTT; CDR3aa: CASSMSLGSGNEKLFF
j_gene: TRBJ1-1; d_gene: .; v_gene: TRBV30; abundance: few; CDR3nt: TGTGCCTGGAGTGTGTTCTATTACAGAACGAACACTGAAGCTTTCTTT; CDR3aa: CAWSVFYYRTNTEAFF
j_gene: TRBJ2-3; d_gene: TRBD2; v_gene: TRBV18; abundance: .; CDR3nt: TGTGCCAGCTCACCAGCGGCGGGAGGGGGCCCAGATACGCAGTATTTT; CDR3aa: CASSPAAGGGPDTQYF
j_gene: TRBJ2-7; d_gene: .; v_gene: TRBV28; abundance: few; CDR3nt: TGTGCCAGCAGCGGGACAAACTACTACGAGCAGTACTTC; CDR3aa: CASSGTNYYEQYF
j_gene: TRBJ2-1; d_gene: .; v_gene: TRBV19; abundance: .; CDR3nt: TGTGCCAGTAAAGGTTCGCGCAGTTCGGTCAGGGCAGAGGAGCAGTTCTTC; CDR3aa: CASKGSRSSVRAEEQFF
j_gene: TRBJ1-2; d_gene: .; v_gene: TRBV4-1; abundance: .; CDR3nt: TGCGCCAGCAGCTATACCGGTACTAACTATGGCTACACCTTC; CDR3aa: CASSYTGTNYGYTF
j_gene: TRBJ1-5; d_gene: .; v_gene: TRBV18; abundance: .; CDR3nt: TGTGCCAGCTCTCCAGCCGGAGGCGGGGCCCAGCATTTT; CDR3aa: CASSPAGGGAQHF
j_gene: TRBJ2-3; d_gene: TRBD2; v_gene: TRBV5-4; abundance: .; CDR3nt: TGTGCCAGCAAGGGTAGCGGGAGGCGGGCAGATACGCAGTATTTT; CDR3aa: CASKGSGRRADTQYF
j_gene: TRBJ1-1; d_gene: .; v_gene: TRBV5-5; abundance: .; CDR3nt: TGTGCCAGCAGCTTGATGGAGCGGCCGCGGACGAACACTGAAGCTTTCTTT; CDR3aa: CASSLMERPRTNTEAFF
j_gene: TRBJ2-5; d_gene: TRBD2; v_gene: TRBV30; abundance: .; CDR3nt: TGTGCCTGGAAGTATAGCGGGGGAGCCGGGGACCAGTACTTC; CDR3aa: CAWKYSGGAGDQYF
j_gene: TRBJ1-3; d_gene: .; v_gene: TRBV7-6; abundance: .; CDR3nt: TGTGCCAGCAGCTCCGCAGGGCCGTTCTCTGGAAACACCATATATTTT; CDR3aa: CASSSAGPFSGNTIYF